This T cell receptor beta chain was documented in a study of blood T cell repertoires in COVID-19. Participants were aged about 18 to 95 years, lived in 24 US areas, and enrolled virtually. Germline loops: CDR1 SGHDN, CDR2 FVKESK. V gave up 4 bases and J gave up 5 bases, with 8 bases separating them. This CDR3 spans 12 amino acids. Using immunoSEQ multiplex PCR, the repertoire was profiled, and TCRdb retains in-frame clones only, with some absent. The sample has just over 350,000 clones, roughly 87% seen once. The V gene is TRBV14, the J gene TRBJ1-2; D gene ambiguous. The origin of this receptor is a woman in her 30s who had recovered from COVID-19. Sequenced material: PBMCs or T cells enriched from blood (not recorded which). The DNA for the CDR3 is TGTGCCAGCAGCCCTAGCCAGTATGGCTACACCTTC. Translating it yields CASSPSQYGYTF.